Described below is a single T cell receptor beta chain sequence and its context. Its antigen is still unknown. Sequencing was performed with immunoSEQ multiplex PCR; in TCRdb, only in-frame clones are kept and a portion is missing. The table has just over 60,000 clones, approximately 80% seen once. The sample comes from a study of radiotherapy plus CTLA-4 blockade in lung cancer. Study-wide findings and caveats: Following radiotherapy plus ipilimumab, tumor-derived TCR clones expanded in the blood.

Trimming took 7 bases from V and 4 from J; bases not matched to a gene: 7. The germline gives CDR1 SNHLY, CDR2 FYNNEI. The CDR3 is 14 amino acids. This receptor was identified in a human donor with non-small cell lung cancer who had a complete response to radiotherapy plus ipilimumab. Material: peripheral blood, obtained from a patient treated with radiotherapy plus ipilimumab. This rearrangement joins TRBV2 to TRBJ2-5; 9 nucleotides line up with TRBD2. The CDR3 protein is CASIRTSERETQYF. In nucleotides, the CDR3 is TGTGCCAGCATCAGGACTAGCGAGCGAGAGACCCAGTACTTC. The full variable domain, rest sourced from reference TRBV2 and TRBJ2-5, is EPEVTQTPSHQVTQMGQEVILRCVPISNHLYFYWYRQILGQKVEFLVSFYNNEISEKSEIFDDQFSVERPDGSNFTLKIRSTKLEDSAMYFCASIRTSERETQYFGPGTRLLVL.